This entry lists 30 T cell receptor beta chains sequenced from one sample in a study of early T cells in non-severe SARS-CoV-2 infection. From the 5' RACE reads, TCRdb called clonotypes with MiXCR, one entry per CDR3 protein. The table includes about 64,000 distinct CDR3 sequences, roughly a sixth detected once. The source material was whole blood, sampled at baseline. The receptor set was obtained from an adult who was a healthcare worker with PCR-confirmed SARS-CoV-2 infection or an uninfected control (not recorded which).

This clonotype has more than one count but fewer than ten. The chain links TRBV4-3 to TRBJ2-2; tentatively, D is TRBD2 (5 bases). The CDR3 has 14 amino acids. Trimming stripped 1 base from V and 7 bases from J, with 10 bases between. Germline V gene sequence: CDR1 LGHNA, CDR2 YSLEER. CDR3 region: CASSQVRAIGELFF. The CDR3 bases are TGCGCCAGCAGCCAAGTGAGGGCGATCGGGGAGCTGTTTTTT.

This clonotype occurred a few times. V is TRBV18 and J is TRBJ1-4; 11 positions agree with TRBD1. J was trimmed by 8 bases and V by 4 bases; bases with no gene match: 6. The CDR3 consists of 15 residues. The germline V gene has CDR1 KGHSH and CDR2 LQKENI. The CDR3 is CASSLGTGGSEKLFF. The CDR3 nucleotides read TGTGCCAGCTCACTCGGGACAGGGGGAAGCGAAAAACTGTTTTTT. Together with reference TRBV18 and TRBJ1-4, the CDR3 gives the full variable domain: NAGVMQNPRHLVRRRGQEARLRCSPMKGHSHVYWYRQLPEEGLKFMVYLQKENIIDESGMPKERFSAEFPKEGPSILRIQQVVRGDSAAYFCASSLGTGGSEKLFFGSGTQLSVL.

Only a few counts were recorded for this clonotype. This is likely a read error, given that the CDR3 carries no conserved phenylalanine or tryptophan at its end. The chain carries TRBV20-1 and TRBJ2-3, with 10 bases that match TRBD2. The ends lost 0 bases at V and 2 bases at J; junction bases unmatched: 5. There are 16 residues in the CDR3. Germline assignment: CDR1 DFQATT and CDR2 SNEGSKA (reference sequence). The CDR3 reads CSAREPAGGVTDTQYL. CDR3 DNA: TGCAGTGCTAGAGAACCAGCGGGAGGGGTCACAGATACGCAGTATCTT.

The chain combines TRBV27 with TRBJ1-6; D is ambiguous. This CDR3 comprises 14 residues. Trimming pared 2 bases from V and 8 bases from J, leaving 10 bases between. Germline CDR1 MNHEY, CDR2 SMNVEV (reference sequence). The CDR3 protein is CASSLGVVDSPLHF. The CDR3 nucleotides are TGTGCCAGCAGTTTAGGAGTAGTTGATTCACCCCTCCACTTT.

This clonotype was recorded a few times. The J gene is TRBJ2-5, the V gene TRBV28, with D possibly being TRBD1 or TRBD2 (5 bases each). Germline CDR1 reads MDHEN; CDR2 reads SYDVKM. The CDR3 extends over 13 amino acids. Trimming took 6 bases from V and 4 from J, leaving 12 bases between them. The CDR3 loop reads CASRWDPRETQYF. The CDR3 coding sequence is TGTGCCAGCAGATGGGACCCGCGAGAGACCCAGTACTTC.

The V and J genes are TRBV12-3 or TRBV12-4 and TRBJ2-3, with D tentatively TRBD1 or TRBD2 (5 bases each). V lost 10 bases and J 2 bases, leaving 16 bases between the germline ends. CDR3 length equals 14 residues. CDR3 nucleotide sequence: TGTGCCACCAACCGGGGACGGTACACAGATACGCAGTATTTT. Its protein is CATNRGRYTDTQYF.

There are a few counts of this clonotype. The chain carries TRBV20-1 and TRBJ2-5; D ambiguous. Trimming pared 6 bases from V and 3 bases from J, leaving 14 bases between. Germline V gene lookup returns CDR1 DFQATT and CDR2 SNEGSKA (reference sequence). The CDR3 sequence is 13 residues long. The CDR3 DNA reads TGCAGTGCCGCGACTGAAGGAGAAGAGACCCAGTACTTC. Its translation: CSAATEGEETQYF.

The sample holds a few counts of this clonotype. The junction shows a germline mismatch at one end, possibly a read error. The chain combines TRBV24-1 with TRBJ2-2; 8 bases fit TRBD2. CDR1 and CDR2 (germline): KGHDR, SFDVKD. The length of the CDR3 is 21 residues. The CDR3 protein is CATRNLGEATGGPRNTGELFF. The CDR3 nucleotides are TGTGCCACCCGAAACCTCGGGGAAGCTACGGGAGGGCCCCGCAACACCGGGGAGCTTTTTTTT.

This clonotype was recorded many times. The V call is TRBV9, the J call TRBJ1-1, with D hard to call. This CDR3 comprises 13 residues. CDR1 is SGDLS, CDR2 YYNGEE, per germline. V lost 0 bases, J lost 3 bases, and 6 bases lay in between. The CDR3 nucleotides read TGTGCCAGCAGCGTAGAGCATGACACTGAAGCTTTCTTT. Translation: CASSVEHDTEAFF.

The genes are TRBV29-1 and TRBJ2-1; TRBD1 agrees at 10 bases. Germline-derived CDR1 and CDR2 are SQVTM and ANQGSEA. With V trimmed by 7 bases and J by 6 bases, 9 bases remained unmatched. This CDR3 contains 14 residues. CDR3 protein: CSALTGGAGNEQFF. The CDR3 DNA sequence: TGCAGCGCCCTGACAGGGGGCGCCGGCAATGAGCAGTTCTTC.

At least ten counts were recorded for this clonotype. The CDR3 DNA reads as TGTGCCAGCAGCTTGGACGGGACGAGAAATGAAAAACTGTTTTTT. This codes for CASSLDGTRNEKLFF. This chain uses TRBV5-4 with TRBJ1-4, with a possible D match to TRBD1 (5 bases). The V end was cut by 0 bases, the J end by 5 bases, with 11 bases between. The CDR3 spans 15 residues. The V gene's germline CDR1 is SGHNT and CDR2 YYREEE (reference sequence).

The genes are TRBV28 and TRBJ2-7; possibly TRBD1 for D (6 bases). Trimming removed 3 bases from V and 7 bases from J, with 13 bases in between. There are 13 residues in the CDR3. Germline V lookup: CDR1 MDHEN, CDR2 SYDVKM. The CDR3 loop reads CASSFPGQTEQYF. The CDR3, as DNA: TGTGCCAGCAGTTTCCCCGGACAGACTGAGCAGTACTTC.

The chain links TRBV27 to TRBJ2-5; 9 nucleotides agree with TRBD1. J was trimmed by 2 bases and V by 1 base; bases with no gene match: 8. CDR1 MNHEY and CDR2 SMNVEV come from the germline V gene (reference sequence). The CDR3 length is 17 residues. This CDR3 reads CASSLYRDRVVQETQYF. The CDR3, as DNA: TGTGCCAGCAGTTTATATCGGGACAGGGTGGTTCAAGAGACCCAGTACTTC.

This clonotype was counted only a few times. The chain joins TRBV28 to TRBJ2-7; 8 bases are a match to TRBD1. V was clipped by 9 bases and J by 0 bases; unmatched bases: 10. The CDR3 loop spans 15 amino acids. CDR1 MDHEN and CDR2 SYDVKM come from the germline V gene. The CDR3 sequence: CASTGTGGRSYEQYF. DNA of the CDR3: TGTGCCAGTACCGGGACAGGAGGGCGCTCCTACGAGCAGTACTTC.

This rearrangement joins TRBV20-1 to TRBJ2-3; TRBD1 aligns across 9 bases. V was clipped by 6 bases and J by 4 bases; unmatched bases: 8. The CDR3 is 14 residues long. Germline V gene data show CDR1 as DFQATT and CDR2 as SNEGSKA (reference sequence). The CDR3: CSAKQGAGPDTQYF. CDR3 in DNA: TGCAGTGCCAAACAGGGGGCTGGGCCAGATACGCAGTATTTT.

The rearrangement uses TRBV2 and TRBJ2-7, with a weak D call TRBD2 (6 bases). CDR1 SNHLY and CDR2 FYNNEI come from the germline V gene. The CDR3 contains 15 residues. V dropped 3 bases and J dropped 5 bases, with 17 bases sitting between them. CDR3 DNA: TGTGCCAGCAGTGACCCCGGGGGTGTCTTGCACGAGCAGTACTTC. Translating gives CASSDPGGVLHEQYF.

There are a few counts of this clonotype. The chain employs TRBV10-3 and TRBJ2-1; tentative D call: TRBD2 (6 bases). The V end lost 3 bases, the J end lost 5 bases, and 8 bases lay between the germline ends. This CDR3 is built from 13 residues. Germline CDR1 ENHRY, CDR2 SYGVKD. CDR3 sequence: CAISDGGNNEQFF. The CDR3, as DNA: TGTGCCATCAGTGACGGCGGGAACAATGAGCAGTTCTTC.

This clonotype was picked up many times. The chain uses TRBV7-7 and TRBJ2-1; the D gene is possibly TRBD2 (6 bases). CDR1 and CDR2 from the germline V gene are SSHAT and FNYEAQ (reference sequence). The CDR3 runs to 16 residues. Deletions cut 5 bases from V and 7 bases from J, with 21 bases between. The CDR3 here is CASSPFTSSFTNEQFF. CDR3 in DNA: TGTGCCAGCAGCCCCTTTACTAGCTCTTTCACGAATGAGCAGTTCTTC.

The CDR3 region has the DNA TGTGCCAGCAGTGTTGGGACAGGGGGCTCAGATACGCAGTATTTT. Translated, it gives CASSVGTGGSDTQYF. The gene calls are TRBV6-1 and TRBJ2-3; the match to TRBD1 covers 12 bases. After removal of 4 bases from V and 4 bases from J, the junction contained 3 bases not matched to a gene. Per germline, CDR1 MNHNS and CDR2 SASEGT. The CDR3 consists of 15 residues.

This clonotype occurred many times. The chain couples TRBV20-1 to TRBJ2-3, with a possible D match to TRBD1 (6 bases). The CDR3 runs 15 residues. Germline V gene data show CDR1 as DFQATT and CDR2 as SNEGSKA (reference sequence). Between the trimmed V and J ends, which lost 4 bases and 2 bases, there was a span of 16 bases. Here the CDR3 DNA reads TGCAGTGCTATCCCCGGACAGTCGAACACAGATACGCAGTATTTT. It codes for CSAIPGQSNTDTQYF.

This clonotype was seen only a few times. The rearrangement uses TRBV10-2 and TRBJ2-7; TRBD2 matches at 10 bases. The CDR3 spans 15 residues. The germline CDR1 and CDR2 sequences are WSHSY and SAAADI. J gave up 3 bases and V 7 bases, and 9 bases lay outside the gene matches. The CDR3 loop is CASTRGLADNYEQYF. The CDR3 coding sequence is TGCGCCAGCACCAGAGGACTAGCGGATAACTACGAGCAGTACTTC.

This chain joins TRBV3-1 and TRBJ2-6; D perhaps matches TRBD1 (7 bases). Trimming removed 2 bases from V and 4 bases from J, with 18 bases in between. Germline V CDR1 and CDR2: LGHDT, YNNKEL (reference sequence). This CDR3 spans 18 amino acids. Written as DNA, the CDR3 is TGTGCCAGCAGCCAATCCAGACAGGGACTTTCCGGGGCCAACGTCCTGACTTTC. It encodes CASSQSRQGLSGANVLTF.

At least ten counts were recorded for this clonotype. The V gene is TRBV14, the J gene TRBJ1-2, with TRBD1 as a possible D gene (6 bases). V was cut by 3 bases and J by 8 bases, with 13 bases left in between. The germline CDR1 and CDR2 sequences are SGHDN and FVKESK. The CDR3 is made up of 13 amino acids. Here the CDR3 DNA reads TGTGCCAGCAGCCAGCTGGACAGTGGCGGCTACACCTTC. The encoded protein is CASSQLDSGGYTF.

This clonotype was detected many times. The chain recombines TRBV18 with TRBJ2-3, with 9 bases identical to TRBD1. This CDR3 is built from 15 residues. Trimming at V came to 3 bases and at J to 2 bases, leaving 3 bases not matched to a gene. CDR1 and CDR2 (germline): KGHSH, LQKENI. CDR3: CASSPGQGTTDTQYF. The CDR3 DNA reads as TGTGCCAGCTCACCCGGACAGGGGACCACAGATACGCAGTATTTT.

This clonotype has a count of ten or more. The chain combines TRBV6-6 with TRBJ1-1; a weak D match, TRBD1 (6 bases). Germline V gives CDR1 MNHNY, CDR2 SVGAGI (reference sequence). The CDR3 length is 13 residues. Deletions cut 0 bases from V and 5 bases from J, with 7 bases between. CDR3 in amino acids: CASSYSRGTEAFF. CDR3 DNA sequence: TGTGCCAGCAGTTACTCCAGGGGTACTGAAGCTTTCTTT.

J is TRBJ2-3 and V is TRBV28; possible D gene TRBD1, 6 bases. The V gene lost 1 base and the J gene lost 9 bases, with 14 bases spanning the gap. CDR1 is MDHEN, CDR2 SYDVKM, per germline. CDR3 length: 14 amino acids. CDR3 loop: CASSLFAGQRTQYF. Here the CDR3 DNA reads TGTGCCAGCAGTTTATTCGCAGGACAGAGGACGCAGTATTTT.

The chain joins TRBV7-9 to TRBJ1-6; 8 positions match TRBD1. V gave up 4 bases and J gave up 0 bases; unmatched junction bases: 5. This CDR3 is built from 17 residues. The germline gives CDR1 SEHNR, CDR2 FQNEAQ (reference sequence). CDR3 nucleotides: TGTGCCAGCAGCTACGGACAGGGCAGCTCCTATAATTCACCCCTCCACTTT. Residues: CASSYGQGSSYNSPLHF.

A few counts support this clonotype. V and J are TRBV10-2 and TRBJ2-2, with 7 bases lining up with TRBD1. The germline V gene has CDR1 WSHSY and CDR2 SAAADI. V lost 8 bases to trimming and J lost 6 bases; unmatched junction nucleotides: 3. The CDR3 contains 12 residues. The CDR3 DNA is TGCGCCAGCGGAACAGGGGCCGGGGAGCTGTTTTTT. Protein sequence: CASGTGAGELFF.

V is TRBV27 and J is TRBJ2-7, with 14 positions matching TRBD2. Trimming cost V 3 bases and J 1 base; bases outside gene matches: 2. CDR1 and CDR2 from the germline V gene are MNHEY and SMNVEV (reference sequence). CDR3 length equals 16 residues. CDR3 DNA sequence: TGTGCCAGCAGTTTCGGACTAGCGGGGGGATCCTACGAGCAGTACTTC. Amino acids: CASSFGLAGGSYEQYF.

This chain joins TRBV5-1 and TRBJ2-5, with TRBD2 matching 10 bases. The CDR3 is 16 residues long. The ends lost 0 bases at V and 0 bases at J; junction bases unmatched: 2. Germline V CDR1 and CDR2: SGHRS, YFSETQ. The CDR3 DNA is TGCGCCAGCAGCTTGGCCGGACTAGCGGACCAAGAGACCCAGTACTTC. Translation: CASSLAGLADQETQYF.